What follows are 2 T cell receptor beta chains derived from one specimen sequenced in a study of blood T cell repertoires in COVID-19. Sequencing was performed with immunoSEQ multiplex PCR; in TCRdb, only in-frame clones are kept and a portion is missing. Of 450,000 or so clones listed, less than 95% are singletons. Sequencing was done on a sample of PBMCs or T cells enriched from blood (not recorded which). All receptors derive from a man aged 18-30 years who had recovered from COVID-19.

The rearrangement uses TRBV3-1 (or the pseudogene TRBV3-2) and TRBJ2-1, with 9 bases lining up with TRBD1. The length of the CDR3 is 15 residues. Germline assignment: CDR1 LGHDT and CDR2 YNNKEL (reference sequence). The V and J ends lost 4 bases and 3 bases, in that order; junction bases with no gene match: 4. Here the CDR3 DNA reads TGTGCCAGCAGCCCCGGGACAGGGTACTACAATGAGCAGTTCTTC. Residues: CASSPGTGYYNEQFF.

The chain is built from TRBV2 and TRBJ2-2, with TRBD2 identical over 10 bases. The CDR3 covers 17 residues. Germline-derived CDR1 and CDR2 are SNHLY and FYNNEI. V lost 4 bases to trimming and J lost 0 bases; unmatched junction nucleotides: 5. CDR3 sequence (DNA): TGTGCCAGCAGTGTGGCTAGCGGGGGAACGAACACCGGGGAGCTGTTTTTT. Its translation: CASSVASGGTNTGELFF.